This T cell receptor beta chain was observed in a study of blood T cell repertoires in COVID-19 (dated by TCRdb to the early 2020s). In the study overall: Samples from collaborators originated in the United States, Italy and Spain and spanned both the acute and convalescent phases of COVID-19. Where available, HLA class I and class II types were taken from metadata supplied by the sample provider and were not determined by assay-based typing. Sample metadata almost always included a de-identified subject ID, COVID-19 status, age in years and sex. The prospective study material was composed of cDNA or gDNA derived from T cells, B-cell-depleted T cells, or PBMCs. Deeply sampled blood TCRbeta repertoires from subjects exposed to, actively infected with, or recovered from COVID-19 were included in the dataset. Samples came from the ongoing ImmuneRACE study (first 160 participants) plus 1,254 subjects from 6 global collaborators. The repertoires were made available in a free public database intended to serve as a resource for research on the immune response to SARS-CoV-2.

Broad study findings and their caveats: Clinical and demographic metadata were provided uncurated, with the amount varying by source and participant.

The immunoSEQ Assay, a bias-controlled multiplex PCR, was used to amplify TCRbeta CDR3 regions from genomic DNA. The paper's processing steps were these. Nucleated cell counts per sample were estimated from amplification of reference gene primers within the assay. To quantify the absolute abundance of each unique TCRbeta CDR3 rearrangement, sequence reads were collapsed and filtered. For each sample, productive Simpson clonality was calculated by taking the square root of Simpson's diversity index across productive rearrangements. TCRdb took over this immuneACCESS table, retaining in-frame rearrangements with V and J assigned. Such tables are incomplete; in checked studies, under half of the missing clones stem from an unresolved V gene, and the remainder is unexplained. D and trimming were read from the DNA, whereas the V and J calls and clone size are those reported in that table. The sample table lists about 220,000 clones, about 80% of them with a count of one. The ten largest make up less than 2.5% of the sample.

This clone was counted once. Its antigen is currently not known. No qualities accompany the bases; no much larger clone lies one base away. The collaborating institutions used their own protocols to collect whole blood in K2EDTA tubes. For TCRbeta analysis, collaborators shipped samples as frozen whole blood, isolated PBMCs, or DNA extracted from either of those sample types. CDR1 and CDR2, per the germline V gene, are ENHRY and SYGVKD. Relative to germline, V is 3 bases shorter and J is 4 bases shorter, with 13 bases between their ends. The CDR3 measures 14 amino acids from cysteine to phenylalanine. CDR3 DNA is the only sequence kept; it has 42 bases, read in frame from the first base.

The sequence links TRBV10-3 to TRBJ2-7; the D gene is unclear. The origin of this receptor is a woman aged 60-75 years with acute or convalescent COVID-19. The sample was peripheral blood. Here the CDR3 is given as CAISDPSANYEQYF. In nucleotide form, the sequence is TGTGCCATCAGTGACCCCAGCGCAAATTACGAGCAGTACTTC.